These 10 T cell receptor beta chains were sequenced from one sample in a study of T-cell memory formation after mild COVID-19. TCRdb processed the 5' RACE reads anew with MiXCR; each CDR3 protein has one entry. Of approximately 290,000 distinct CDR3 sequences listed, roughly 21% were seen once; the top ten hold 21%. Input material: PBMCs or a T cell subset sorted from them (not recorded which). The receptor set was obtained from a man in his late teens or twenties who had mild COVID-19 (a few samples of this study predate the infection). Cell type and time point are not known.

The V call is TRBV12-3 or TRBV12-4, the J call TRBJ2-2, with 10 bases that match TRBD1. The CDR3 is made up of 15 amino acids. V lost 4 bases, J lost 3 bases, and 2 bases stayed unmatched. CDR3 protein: CASSSGTGDTGELFF. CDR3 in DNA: TGTGCCAGCAGTTCCGGGACAGGGGACACCGGGGAGCTGTTTTTT.

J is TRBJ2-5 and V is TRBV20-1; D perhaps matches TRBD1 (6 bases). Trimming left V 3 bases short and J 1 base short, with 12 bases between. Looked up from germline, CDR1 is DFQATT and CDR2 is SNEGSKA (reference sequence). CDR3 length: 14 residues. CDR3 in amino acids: CSASPGQPQETQYF. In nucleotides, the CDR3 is TGCAGTGCTAGTCCGGGACAACCCCAAGAGACCCAGTACTTC.

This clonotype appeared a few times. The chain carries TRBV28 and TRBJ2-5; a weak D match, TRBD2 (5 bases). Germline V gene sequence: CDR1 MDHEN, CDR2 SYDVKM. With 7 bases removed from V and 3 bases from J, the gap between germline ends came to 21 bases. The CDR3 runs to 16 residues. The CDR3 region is CASTLTGRGVKETQYF. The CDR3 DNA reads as TGTGCCAGCACCTTGACGGGGAGAGGAGTCAAAGAGACCCAGTACTTC.

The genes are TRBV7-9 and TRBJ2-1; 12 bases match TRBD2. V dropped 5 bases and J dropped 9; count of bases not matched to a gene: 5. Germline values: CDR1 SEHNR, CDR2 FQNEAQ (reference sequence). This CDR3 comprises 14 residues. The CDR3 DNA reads TGTGCCAGCAGCCCTAGCGGGGGGGCGGGTGAGCAGTTCTTC. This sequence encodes CASSPSGGAGEQFF.

The CDR3 spells CASSLAPATQETQYF. As DNA, the CDR3 is TGTGCCAGCAGCTTAGCCCCCGCTACTCAAGAGACCCAGTACTTC. The chain employs TRBV7-9 and TRBJ2-5; D uncertain. The CDR3 is 15 residues long. Trimming shortened V by 0 bases and J by 2 bases, and 10 bases separated the two germline ends. The germline V gene encodes CDR1 SEHNR and CDR2 FQNEAQ (reference sequence). Using reference TRBV7-9 and TRBJ2-5 for the parts outside the CDR3, the full variable domain is DTGVSQNPRHKITKRGQNVTFRCDPISEHNRLYWYRQTLGQGPEFLTYFQNEAQLEKSRLLSDRFSAERPKGSFSTLEIQRTEQGDSAMYLCASSLAPATQETQYFGPGTRLLVL.

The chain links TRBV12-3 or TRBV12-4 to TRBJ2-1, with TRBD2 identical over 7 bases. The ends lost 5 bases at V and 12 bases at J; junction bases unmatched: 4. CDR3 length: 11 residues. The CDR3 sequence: CASSRTRGQFF. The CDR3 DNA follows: TGTGCCAGCAGTAGGACTAGGGGGCAGTTCTTC.

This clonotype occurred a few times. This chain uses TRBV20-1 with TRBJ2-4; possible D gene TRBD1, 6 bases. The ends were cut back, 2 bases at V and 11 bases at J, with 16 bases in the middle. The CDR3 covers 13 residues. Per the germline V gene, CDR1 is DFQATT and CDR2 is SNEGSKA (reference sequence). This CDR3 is CSARPTGAQVQYF. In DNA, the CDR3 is TGCAGTGCTAGACCGACAGGCGCACAAGTTCAGTACTTC.

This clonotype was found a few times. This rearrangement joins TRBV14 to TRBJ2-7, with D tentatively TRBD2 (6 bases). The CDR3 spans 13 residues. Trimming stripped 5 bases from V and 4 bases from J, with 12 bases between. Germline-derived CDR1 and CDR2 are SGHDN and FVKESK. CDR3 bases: TGTGCCAGCAGCTTCCGGGACTGGTACGAGCAGTACGTC. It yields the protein CASSFRDWYEQYV.

The CDR3 spells CASSQIQGKGSPLHF. The CDR3, as DNA: TGTGCCAGCAGCCAGATACAGGGGAAGGGATCACCCCTCCACTTT. This sequence joins TRBV3-1 and TRBJ1-6; 7 bases are shared with TRBD1. V shed 3 bases and J 10 bases; nucleotides not matched to a gene: 9. Germline V CDR1 and CDR2: LGHDT, YNNKEL (reference sequence). This CDR3 spans 15 amino acids.

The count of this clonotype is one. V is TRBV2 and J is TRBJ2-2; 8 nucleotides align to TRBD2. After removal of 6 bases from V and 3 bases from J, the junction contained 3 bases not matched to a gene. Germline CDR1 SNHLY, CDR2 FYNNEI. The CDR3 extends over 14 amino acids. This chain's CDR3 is CASSERGYTGELFF. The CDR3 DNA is TGTGCCAGCAGCGAGCGGGGGTACACCGGGGAGCTGTTTTTT.